This T cell receptor beta chain was identified in a study of technical replicates of blood from several donors. Trimming stripped 0 bases from V and 2 bases from J, with 17 bases between. Germline V gene sequence: CDR1 LNHNV, CDR2 YYDKDF (reference sequence). The CDR3 runs 17 residues. Produced via immunoSEQ multiplex PCR; TCRdb's table is partial and in-frame only. The sample contains roughly 64,000 clones, approximately 86% of which appear only once. This receptor was obtained from a human donor in good health. Some clones in this sample may be carry-over from other donors' samples. Material: PBMCs. The chain couples TRBV15 to TRBJ2-7; a weak D match, TRBD2 (6 bases). Written as DNA, the CDR3 is TGTGCCACCAGCAGAGATTACCCCCTAGCGCAACCCTACGAGCAGTACTTC. It yields the protein CATSRDYPLAQPYEQYF.